One and the same sample provided the 5 T cell receptor beta chains below, sequenced in a study of CD8+CD57+ T cells in acquired aplastic anemia. The study profiled TCR beta VDJ and CDR3 using genomic DNA as template. MiXCR, applied by TCRdb to the reads, yields one record per CDR3 protein. The sample contains tens of thousands of distinct CDR3 sequences, roughly three quarters of which appear only once. Source material: sorted CD4+, CD8+, or CD8+CD57+ T cells (not recorded which) from PBMCs. Receptors originate from a human donor in good health, serving as a control.

This clonotype was observed a few times. The chain couples TRBV5-5 to TRBJ1-3; TRBD1 is a possible D gene (6 bases). Germline V lookup: CDR1 SGHKS, CDR2 YYEKEE (reference sequence). The CDR3 runs to 15 residues. The V gene lost 0 bases and the J gene lost 2 bases, with 9 bases spanning the gap. CDR3 sequence reads: CASSLGAGAGNTIYF. CDR3 bases: TGTGCCAGCAGCTTGGGGGCAGGGGCTGGAAACACCATATATTTT.

V usage is TRBV30 and J usage is TRBJ1-6, with D maybe TRBD1 (6 bases). Germline values: CDR1 GTSNPN, CDR2 SVGIG (reference sequence). The CDR3 contains 13 residues. V lost 2 bases and J lost 10, with 12 bases in between. CDR3 sequence: CAWSKGQNSPLHF. CDR3 nucleotide sequence: TGTGCCTGGAGTAAGGGACAAAACTCACCCCTCCACTTT.

By proportion, this clonotype is medium-sized (0.01 to 0.1%). One junction end disagrees with the germline gene, perhaps due to a read error. The V and J genes are TRBV4-3 and TRBJ2-1; 16 nucleotides agree with TRBD2. The germline CDR1 and CDR2 sequences are LGHNA and YSLEER. The CDR3 covers 17 residues. The CDR3 region is CASRQGTSGGAGDEQFF. Here the CDR3 DNA reads TGCGCCAGCAGGCAAGGGACTAGCGGGGGGGCCGGGGATGAGCAGTTCTTC.

The rearrangement uses TRBV12-3 or TRBV12-4 and TRBJ1-1; tentative D call: TRBD1 (5 bases). V lost 7 bases and J 1 base, leaving 10 bases between the germline ends. The CDR3 length is 13 residues. In nucleotides, the CDR3 is TGTGCCAGCATCGGGACGGCGAACACTGAAGCTTTCTTT. As protein: CASIGTANTEAFF.

This clonotype came up many times. V is TRBV11-1 and J is TRBJ1-1, with unresolved D. V was trimmed by 0 bases and J by 3 bases, leaving 8 bases between them. CDR3 length equals 14 residues. CDR1 SGHAT and CDR2 FQDESV come from the germline V gene (reference sequence). DNA for the CDR3: TGTGCCAGCAGCTTAGCGGCCCCAGACACTGAAGCTTTCTTT. Its protein is CASSLAAPDTEAFF.